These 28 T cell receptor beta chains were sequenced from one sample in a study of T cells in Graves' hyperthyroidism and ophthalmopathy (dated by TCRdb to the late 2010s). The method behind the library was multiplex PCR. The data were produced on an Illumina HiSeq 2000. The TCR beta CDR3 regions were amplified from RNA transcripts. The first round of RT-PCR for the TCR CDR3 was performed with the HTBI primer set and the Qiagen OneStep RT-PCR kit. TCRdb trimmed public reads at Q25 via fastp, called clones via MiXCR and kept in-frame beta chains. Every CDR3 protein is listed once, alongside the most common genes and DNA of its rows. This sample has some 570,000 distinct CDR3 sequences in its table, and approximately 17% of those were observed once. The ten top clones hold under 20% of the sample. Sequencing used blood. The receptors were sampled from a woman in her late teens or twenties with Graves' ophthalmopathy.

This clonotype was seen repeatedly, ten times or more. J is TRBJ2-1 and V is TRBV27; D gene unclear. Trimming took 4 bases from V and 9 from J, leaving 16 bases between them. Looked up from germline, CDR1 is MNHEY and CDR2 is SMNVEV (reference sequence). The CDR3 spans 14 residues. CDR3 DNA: TGTGCCAGCAGTTCCAATATGCGATACGGTGAGCAGTTCTTC. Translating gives CASSSNMRYGEQFF.

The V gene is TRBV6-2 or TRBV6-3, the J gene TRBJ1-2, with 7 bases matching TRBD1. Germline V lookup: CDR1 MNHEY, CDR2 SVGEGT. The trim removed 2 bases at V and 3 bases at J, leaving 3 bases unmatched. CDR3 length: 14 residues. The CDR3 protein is CASSYTGTDYGYTF. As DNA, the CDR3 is TGTGCCAGCAGTTACACCGGGACAGACTATGGCTACACCTTC.

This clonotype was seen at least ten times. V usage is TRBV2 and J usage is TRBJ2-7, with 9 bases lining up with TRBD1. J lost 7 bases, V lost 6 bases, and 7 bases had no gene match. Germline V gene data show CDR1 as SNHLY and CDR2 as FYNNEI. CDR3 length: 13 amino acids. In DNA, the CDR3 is TGTGCCAGCAGATCGGGACAGGGAACAGAGCAGTACTTC. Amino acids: CASRSGQGTEQYF.

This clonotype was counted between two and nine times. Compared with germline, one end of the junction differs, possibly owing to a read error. CDR3 sequence reads: CASRAGATNCGYTF. CDR3 DNA: TGTGCCAGCAGGGCAGGAGCCACTAACTGTGGCTACACCTTC. The chain links TRBV3-1 to TRBJ1-2; D gene ambiguous. Germline CDR1 LGHDT, CDR2 YNNKEL (reference sequence). The CDR3 has 14 amino acids.

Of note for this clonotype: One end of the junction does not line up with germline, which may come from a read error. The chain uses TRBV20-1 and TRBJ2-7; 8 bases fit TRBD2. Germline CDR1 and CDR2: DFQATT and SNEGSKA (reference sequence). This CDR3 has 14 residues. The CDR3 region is CGAILAGPFYEQYF. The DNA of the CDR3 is TGCGGTGCTATTTTAGCGGGACCTTTCTACGAGCAGTACTTC.

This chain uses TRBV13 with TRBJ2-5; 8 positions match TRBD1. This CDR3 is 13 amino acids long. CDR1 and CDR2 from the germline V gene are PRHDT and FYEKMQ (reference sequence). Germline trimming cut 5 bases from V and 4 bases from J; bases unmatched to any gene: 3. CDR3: CASSVTGGETQYF. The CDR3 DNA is TGTGCCAGCAGCGTAACAGGGGGAGAGACCCAGTACTTC.

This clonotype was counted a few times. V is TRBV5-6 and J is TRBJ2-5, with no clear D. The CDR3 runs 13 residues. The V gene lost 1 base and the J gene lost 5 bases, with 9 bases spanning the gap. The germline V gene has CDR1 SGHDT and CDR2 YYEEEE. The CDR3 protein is CASSLIGWETQYF. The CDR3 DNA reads TGTGCCAGCAGCTTGATAGGGTGGGAGACCCAGTACTTC. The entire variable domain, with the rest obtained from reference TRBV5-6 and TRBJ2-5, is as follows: DAGVTQSPTHLIKTRGQQVTLRCSPKSGHDTVSWYQQALGQGPQFIFQYYEEEERQRGNFPDRFSGHQFPNYSSELNVNALLLGDSALYLCASSLIGWETQYFGPGTRLLVL.

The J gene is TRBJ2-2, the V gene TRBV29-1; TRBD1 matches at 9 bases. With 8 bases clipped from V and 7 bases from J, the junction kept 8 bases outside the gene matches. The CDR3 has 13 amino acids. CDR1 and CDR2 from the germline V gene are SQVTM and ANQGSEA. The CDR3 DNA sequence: TGCAGCTCCGGGACAGGGATCGGCGGGGAGCTGTTTTTT. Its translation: CSSGTGIGGELFF.

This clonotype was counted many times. The CDR3 bases are TGTGCCAGCAGAAGAACAGGGGTATCGGGTCAGCCCCAGCATTTT. Its translation is CASRRTGVSGQPQHF. The chain links TRBV6-1 to TRBJ1-5, with 7 bases lining up with TRBD1. Germline V gives CDR1 MNHNS, CDR2 SASEGT. V dropped 6 bases and J dropped 6; count of bases not matched to a gene: 11. The CDR3 runs to 15 residues.

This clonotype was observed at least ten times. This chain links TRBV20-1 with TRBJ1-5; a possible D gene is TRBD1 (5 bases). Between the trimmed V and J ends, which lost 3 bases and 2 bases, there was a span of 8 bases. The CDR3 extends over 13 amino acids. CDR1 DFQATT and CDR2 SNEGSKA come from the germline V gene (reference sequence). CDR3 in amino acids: CSARRGGNQPQHF. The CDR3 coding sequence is TGCAGTGCTAGGAGGGGTGGCAATCAGCCCCAGCATTTT.

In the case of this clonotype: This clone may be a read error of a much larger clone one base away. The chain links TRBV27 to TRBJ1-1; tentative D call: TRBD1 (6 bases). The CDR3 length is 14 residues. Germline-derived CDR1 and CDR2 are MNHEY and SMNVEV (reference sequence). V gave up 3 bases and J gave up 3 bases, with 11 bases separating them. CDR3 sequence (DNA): TGTGCCAGCAGTTTGAGGGGGAAGGACACTGAAGCTTTCTTT. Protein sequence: CASSLRGKDTEAFF.

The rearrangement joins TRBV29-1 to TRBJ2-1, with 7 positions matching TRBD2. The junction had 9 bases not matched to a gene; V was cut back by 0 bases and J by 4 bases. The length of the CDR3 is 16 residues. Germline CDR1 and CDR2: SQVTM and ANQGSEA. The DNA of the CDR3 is TGCAGCGTTGAAGAGCTAGCGGTGGGTATTTACAATGAGCAGTTCTTC. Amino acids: CSVEELAVGIYNEQFF.

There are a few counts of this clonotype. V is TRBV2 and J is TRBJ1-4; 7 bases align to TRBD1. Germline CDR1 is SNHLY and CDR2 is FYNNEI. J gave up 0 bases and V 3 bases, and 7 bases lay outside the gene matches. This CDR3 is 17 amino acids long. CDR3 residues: CASSDTGAGATNEKLFF. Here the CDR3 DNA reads TGTGCCAGCAGTGACACAGGGGCGGGGGCAACTAATGAAAAACTGTTTTTT.

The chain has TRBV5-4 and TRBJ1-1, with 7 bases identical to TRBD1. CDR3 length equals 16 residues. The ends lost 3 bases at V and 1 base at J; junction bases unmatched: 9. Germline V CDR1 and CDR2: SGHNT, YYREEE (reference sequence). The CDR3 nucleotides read TGTGCCAGCAGCTCTCACAGGGGACTGACGAACACTGAAGCTTTCTTT. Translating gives CASSSHRGLTNTEAFF.

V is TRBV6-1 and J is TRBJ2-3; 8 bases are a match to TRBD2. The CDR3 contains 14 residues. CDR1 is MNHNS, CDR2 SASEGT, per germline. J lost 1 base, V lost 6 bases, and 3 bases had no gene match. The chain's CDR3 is CASRQRGRTDTQYF. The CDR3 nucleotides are TGTGCCAGCAGGCAGCGGGGGCGCACAGATACGCAGTATTTT.

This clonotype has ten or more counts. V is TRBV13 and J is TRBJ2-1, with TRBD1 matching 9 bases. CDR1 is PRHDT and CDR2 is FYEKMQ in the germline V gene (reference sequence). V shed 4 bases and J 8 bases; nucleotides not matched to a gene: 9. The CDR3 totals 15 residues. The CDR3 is CASSYSETGGYEQFF. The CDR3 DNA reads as TGTGCCAGCAGCTACTCCGAGACAGGGGGATATGAGCAGTTCTTC.

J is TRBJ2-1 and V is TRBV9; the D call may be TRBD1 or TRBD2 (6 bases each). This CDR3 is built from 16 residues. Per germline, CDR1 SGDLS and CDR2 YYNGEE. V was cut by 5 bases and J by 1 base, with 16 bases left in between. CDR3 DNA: TGTGCCAGCAGTCTAAACGGGGGCCTTTCCTACAATGAGCAGTTCTTC. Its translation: CASSLNGGLSYNEQFF.

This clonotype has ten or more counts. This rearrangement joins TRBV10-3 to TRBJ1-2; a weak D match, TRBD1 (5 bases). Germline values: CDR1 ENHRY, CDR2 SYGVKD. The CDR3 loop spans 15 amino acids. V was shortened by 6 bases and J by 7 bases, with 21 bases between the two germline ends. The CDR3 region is CAISASRDGSGGYTF. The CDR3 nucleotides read TGTGCCATCAGCGCTAGCCGGGACGGGAGTGGTGGCTACACCTTC.

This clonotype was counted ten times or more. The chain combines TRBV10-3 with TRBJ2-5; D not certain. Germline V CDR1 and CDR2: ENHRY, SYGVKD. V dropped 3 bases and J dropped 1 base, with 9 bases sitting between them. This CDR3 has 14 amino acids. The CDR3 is CAISDGRSQETQYF. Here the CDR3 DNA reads TGTGCCATCAGTGATGGAAGGAGCCAAGAGACCCAGTACTTC.

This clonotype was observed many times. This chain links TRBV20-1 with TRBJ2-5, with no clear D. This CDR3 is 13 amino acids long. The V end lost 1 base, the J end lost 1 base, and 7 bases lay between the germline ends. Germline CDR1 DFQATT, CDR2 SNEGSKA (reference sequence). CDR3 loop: CSARVTVQETQYF. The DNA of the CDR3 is TGCAGTGCTAGAGTTACAGTCCAAGAGACCCAGTACTTC.

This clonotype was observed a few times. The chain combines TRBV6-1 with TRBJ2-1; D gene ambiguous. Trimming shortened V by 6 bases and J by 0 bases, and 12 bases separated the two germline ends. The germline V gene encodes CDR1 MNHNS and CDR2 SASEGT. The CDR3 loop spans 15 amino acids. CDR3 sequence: CASRTRTVSYNEQFF. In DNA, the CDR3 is TGTGCCAGCAGAACTCGTACAGTCTCCTACAATGAGCAGTTCTTC.

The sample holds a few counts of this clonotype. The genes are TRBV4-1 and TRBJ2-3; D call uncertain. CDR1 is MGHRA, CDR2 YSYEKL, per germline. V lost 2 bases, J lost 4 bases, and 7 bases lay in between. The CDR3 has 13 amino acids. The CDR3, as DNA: TGCGCCAGCAGCCAAACAGTAGCAGATACGCAGTATTTT. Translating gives CASSQTVADTQYF.

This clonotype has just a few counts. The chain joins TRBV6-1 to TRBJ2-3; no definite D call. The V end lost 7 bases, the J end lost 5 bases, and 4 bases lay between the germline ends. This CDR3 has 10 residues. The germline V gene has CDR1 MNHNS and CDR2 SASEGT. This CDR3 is CASKGDTQYF. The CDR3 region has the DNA TGTGCCAGCAAAGGAGATACGCAGTATTTT.

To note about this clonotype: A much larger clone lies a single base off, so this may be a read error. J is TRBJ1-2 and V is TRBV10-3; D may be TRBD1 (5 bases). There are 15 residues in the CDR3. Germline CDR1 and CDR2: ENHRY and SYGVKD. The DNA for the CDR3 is TGTGCCATCAGTCAGTCGACGGGGGTAGGGTATGGCTACACCTTC. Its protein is CAISQSTGVGYGYTF.

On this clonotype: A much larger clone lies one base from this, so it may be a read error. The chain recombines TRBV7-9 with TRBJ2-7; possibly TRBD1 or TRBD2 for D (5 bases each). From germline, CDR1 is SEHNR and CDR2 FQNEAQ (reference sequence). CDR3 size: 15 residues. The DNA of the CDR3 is TGTGCCAGCAGCTGGGCCGGGGCTCCCTCCCACGAGCAGTACTTC. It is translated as CASSWAGAPSHEQYF.

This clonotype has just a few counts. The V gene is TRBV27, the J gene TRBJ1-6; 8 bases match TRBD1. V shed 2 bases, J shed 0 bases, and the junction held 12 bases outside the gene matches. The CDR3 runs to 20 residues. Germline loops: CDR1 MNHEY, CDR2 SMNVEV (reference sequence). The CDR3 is CASSLGTGPLDSSYNSPLHF. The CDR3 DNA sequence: TGTGCCAGCAGTTTAGGGACAGGCCCGTTGGACAGCTCCTATAATTCACCCCTCCACTTT.

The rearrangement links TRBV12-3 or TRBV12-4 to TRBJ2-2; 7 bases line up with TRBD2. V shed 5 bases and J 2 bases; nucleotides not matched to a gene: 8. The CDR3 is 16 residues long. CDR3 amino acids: CASSPPSGTNTGELFF. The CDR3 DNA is TGTGCCAGCAGTCCCCCGAGCGGGACCAACACCGGGGAGCTGTTTTTT.

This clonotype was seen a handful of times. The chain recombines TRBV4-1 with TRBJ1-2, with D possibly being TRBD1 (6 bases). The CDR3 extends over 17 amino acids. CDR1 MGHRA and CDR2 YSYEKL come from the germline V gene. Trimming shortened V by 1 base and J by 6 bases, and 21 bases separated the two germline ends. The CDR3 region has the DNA TGCGCCAGCAGCCAAGTCCAGGGAAAACAGGGAAGGGATGGCTACACCTTC. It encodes CASSQVQGKQGRDGYTF.